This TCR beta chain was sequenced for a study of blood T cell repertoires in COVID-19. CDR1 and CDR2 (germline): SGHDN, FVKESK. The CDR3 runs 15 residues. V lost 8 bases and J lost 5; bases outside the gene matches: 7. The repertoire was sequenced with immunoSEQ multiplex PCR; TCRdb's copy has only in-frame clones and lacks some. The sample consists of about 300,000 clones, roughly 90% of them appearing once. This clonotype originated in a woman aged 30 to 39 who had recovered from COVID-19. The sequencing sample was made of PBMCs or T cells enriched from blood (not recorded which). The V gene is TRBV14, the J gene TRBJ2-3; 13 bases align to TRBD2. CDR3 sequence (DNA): TGTGCCAGCCGGAACGGGACTAGCGGGAAAGATACGCAGTATTTT. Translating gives CASRNGTSGKDTQYF.